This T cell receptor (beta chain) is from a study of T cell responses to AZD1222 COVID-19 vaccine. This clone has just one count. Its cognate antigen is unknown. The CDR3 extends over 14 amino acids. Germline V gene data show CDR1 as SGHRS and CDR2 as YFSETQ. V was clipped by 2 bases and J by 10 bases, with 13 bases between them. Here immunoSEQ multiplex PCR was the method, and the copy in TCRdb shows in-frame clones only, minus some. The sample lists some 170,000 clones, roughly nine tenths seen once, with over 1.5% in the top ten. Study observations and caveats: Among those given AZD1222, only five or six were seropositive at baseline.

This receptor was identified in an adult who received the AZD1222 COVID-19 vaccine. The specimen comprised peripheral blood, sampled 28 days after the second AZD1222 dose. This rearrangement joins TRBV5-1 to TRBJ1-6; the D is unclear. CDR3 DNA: TGCGCCAGCAGCTTATCCGGGGTGAAGTCACCCCTCCACTTT. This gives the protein CASSLSGVKSPLHF.